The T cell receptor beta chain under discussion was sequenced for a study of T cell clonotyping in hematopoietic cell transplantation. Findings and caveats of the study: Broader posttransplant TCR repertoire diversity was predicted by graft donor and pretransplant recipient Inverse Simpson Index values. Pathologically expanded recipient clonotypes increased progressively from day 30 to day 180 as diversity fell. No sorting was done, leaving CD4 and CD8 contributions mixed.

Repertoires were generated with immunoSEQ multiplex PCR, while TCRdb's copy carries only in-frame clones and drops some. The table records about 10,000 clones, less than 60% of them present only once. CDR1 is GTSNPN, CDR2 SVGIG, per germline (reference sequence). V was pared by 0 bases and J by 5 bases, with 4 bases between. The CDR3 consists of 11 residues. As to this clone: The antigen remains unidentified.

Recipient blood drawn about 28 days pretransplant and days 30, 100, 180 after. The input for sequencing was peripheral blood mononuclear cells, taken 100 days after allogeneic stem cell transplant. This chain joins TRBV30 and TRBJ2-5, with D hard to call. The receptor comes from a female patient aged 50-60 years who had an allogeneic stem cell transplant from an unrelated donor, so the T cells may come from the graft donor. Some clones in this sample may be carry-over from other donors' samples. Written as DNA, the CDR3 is TGTGCCTGGAGTGTAAGCGAGACCCAGTACTTC. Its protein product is CAWSVSETQYF.